These 14 T cell receptor beta chains originate from one sample sequenced in a study of CD8 T cells in ankylosing spondylitis. Via MiXCR, TCRdb re-called the 5' RACE reads, giving one row per CDR3 protein. Of fewer than 200,000 distinct CDR3 sequences in the sample, around a tenth were seen once. The sample was blood, either unsorted or a sorted T cell fraction (not recorded which). The origin of the receptors is a female donor with ankylosing spondylitis or in good health (not recorded which).

Only a few counts were recorded for this clonotype. This chain connects TRBV10-2 to TRBJ1-3, with 10 bases aligning to TRBD1. The trim removed 6 bases at V and 4 bases at J, leaving 6 bases unmatched. This CDR3 has 15 amino acids. In germline, CDR1 is WSHSY, CDR2 SAAADI. CDR3 protein: CASSPGTGAGNTIYF. In DNA, the CDR3 is TGCGCCAGCAGCCCAGGGACAGGGGCCGGAAACACCATATATTTT.

The chain carries TRBV4-3 and TRBJ1-2; D remains ambiguous. The germline V gene encodes CDR1 LGHNA and CDR2 YSLEER. V lost 1 base, J lost 2 bases, and 8 bases lay in between. The CDR3 covers 14 residues. The CDR3 reads CASSQANGNYGYTF. The CDR3 DNA follows: TGCGCCAGCAGCCAAGCCAACGGAAACTATGGCTACACCTTC.

The chain couples TRBV20-1 to TRBJ1-1; a possible D gene is TRBD1 (5 bases). Germline assignment: CDR1 DFQATT and CDR2 SNEGSKA (reference sequence). The CDR3 is 14 residues long. V shed 4 bases and J shed 4 bases, with 16 bases lying between them. This CDR3 reads CSATTPGRPTEAFF. In nucleotides, the CDR3 is TGCAGTGCTACCACCCCGGGACGCCCCACTGAAGCTTTCTTT.

This clonotype was picked up a small number of times. V usage is TRBV20-1 and J usage is TRBJ2-3, with D possibly TRBD2 on 5 matching bases. From germline, CDR1 is DFQATT and CDR2 SNEGSKA (reference sequence). V lost 5 bases and J lost 1, with 16 bases in between. The CDR3 is made up of 15 amino acids. Here the CDR3 DNA reads TGCAGTGCTTTTTCAGTGGGGAGAGGCACAGATACGCAGTATTTT. Its translation: CSAFSVGRGTDTQYF.

This clonotype was seen repeatedly, ten times or more. The gene calls are TRBV10-3 and TRBJ2-1, with D unclear. CDR1 is ENHRY, CDR2 SYGVKD, per germline. V gave up 2 bases and J gave up 0 bases, with 11 bases separating them. The CDR3 has 16 residues. CDR3 in amino acids: CAISERTLGSYNEQFF. The DNA of the CDR3 is TGTGCCATCAGTGAGCGGACCTTGGGCTCCTACAATGAGCAGTTCTTC.

The J gene is TRBJ1-1, the V gene TRBV20-1; weak D call: TRBD1 (6 bases). V lost 1 base and J 3 bases, leaving 9 bases between the germline ends. Germline V gene lookup returns CDR1 DFQATT and CDR2 SNEGSKA (reference sequence). The CDR3 loop spans 13 amino acids. CDR3 coding DNA: TGCAGTGCTAGAGCCCAGGGGTACACTGAAGCTTTCTTT. Its translation is CSARAQGYTEAFF.

This rearrangement joins TRBV11-2 to TRBJ2-2; 13 nucleotides match TRBD2. Germline values: CDR1 SGHAT, CDR2 FQNNGV. The junction had 5 bases not matched to a gene; V was cut back by 5 bases and J by 5 bases. The CDR3 covers 16 residues. The CDR3 coding sequence is TGTGCCAGCAGCGGACTAGCGGGAGAGTTTACCGGGGAGCTGTTTTTT. Translating gives CASSGLAGEFTGELFF.

This clonotype was counted only a few times. The chain couples TRBV15 to TRBJ2-7; D not certain. From germline, CDR1 is LNHNV and CDR2 YYDKDF (reference sequence). Trimming pared 3 bases from V and 3 bases from J, leaving 15 bases between. The CDR3 contains 15 residues. This CDR3 reads CATSSTPGPGYEQYF. The CDR3 nucleotides are TGTGCCACCAGCAGTACACCGGGTCCCGGCTACGAGCAGTACTTC.

The sample holds a few counts of this clonotype. The chain uses TRBV5-6 and TRBJ2-1; 9 positions agree with TRBD2. CDR1 is SGHDT and CDR2 is YYEEEE in the germline V gene. The J segment lost 7 bases and the V segment lost 0 bases, leaving 5 bases of the junction unmatched. This CDR3 has 15 residues. The CDR3 DNA is TGTGCCAGCAGCTTGGCCCTAGCGGGAATGAATGAGCAGTTCTTC. It specifies CASSLALAGMNEQFF.

The chain combines TRBV9 with TRBJ2-5, with D hard to call. This CDR3 has 14 amino acids. The germline CDR1 and CDR2 sequences are SGDLS and YYNGEE. Trimming stripped 4 bases from V and 6 bases from J, with 16 bases between. In DNA, the CDR3 is TGTGCCAGCAGCTCAGCCCCAAACCCCCAGACCCAGTACTTC. Translating it yields CASSSAPNPQTQYF.

This sequence joins TRBV6-1 and TRBJ2-7, with D uncertain. Germline CDR1 and CDR2: MNHNS and SASEGT. The germline V and J ends were trimmed by 4 bases and 6 bases, with 7 bases remaining between them. The CDR3 runs 11 residues. The CDR3 protein is CASSVNFEQYF. The CDR3 DNA reads as TGTGCCAGCAGTGTAAACTTCGAGCAGTACTTC.

J is TRBJ2-7 and V is TRBV13, with D tentatively TRBD2 (5 bases). V gave up 6 bases and J gave up 2 bases, with 17 bases separating them. Germline CDR1 is PRHDT and CDR2 is FYEKMQ (reference sequence). This CDR3 comprises 15 residues. The DNA of the CDR3 is TGTGCCAGCAGTCACGTGAGGGATACAGCCTACGAGCAGTACTTC. This codes for CASSHVRDTAYEQYF.

This clonotype has a count of ten or more. The V call is TRBV7-9, the J call TRBJ2-1; TRBD1 aligns across 11 bases. Unmatched junction bases numbered 7, after V lost 5 bases and J lost 7 bases. The CDR3 has 15 residues. Germline V CDR1 and CDR2: SEHNR, FQNEAQ (reference sequence). The CDR3 spells CASSPPGTGGNEQFF. CDR3 DNA: TGTGCCAGCAGCCCACCCGGGACAGGGGGGAATGAGCAGTTCTTC.

There are many counts of this clonotype. V usage is TRBV12-3 or TRBV12-4 and J usage is TRBJ1-2; D is uncertain. V lost 5 bases to trimming and J lost 1 base, with 11 bases between them. This CDR3 is built from 14 residues. CDR3 nucleotides: TGTGCCAGCAGTCACCTCGTACGTAACTATGGCTACACCTTC. Translated, it gives CASSHLVRNYGYTF.